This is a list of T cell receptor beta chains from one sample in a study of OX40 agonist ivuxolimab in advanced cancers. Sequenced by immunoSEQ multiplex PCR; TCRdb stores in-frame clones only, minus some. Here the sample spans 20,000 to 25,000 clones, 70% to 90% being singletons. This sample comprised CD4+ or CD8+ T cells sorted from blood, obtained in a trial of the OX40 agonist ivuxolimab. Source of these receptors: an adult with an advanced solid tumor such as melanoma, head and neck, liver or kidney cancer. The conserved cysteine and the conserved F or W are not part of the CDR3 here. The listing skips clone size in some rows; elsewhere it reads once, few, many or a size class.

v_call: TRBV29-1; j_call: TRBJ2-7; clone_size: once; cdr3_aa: SGIEGGEQY
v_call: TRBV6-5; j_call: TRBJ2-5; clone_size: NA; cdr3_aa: ASGIQGIQETQY
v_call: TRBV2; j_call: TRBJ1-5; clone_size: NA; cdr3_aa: ASSEKGNHNQPQH
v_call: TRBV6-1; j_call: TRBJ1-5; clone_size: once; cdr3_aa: ASRARGNQPQH
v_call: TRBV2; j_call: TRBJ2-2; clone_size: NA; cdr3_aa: ASSLGAMYKDGELF
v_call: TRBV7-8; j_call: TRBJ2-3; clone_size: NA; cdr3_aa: ASTQQDYPTDTQY
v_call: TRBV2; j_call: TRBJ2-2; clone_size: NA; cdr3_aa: ASTPKGRNTGELF
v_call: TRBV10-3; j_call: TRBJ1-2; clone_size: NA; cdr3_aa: AISDSMDRFNYGYT
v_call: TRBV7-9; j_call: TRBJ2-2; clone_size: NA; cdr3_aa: ASSPTSGTDTGELF
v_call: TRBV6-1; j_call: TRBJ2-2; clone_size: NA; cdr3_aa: ASSAYRGGLAGELF
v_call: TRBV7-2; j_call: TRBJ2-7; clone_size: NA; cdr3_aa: ASSLDLGPYEQY
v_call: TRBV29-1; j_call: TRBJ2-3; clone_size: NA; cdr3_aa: SVSRITSTDTQY
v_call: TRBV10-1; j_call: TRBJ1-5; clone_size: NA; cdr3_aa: ASSEKVVSGMDNQPQH
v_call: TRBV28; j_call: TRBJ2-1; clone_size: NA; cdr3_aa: ASSPRTPYNEQF
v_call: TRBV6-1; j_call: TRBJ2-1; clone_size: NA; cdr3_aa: ASSEMGRKHNEQF
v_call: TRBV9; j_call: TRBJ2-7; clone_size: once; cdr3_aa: ASSSGYEQY
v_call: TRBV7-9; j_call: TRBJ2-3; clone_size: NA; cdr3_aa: ASSSTGAVTDTQY
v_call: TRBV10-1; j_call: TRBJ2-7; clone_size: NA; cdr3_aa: ASSDMGQPYEQY
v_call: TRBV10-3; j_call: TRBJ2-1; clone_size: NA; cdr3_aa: AISVVGDRAYNEQF
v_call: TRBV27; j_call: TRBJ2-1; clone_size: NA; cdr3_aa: ASSLSPASYNEQF
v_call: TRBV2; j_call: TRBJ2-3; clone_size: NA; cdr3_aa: ASSEASGGPDTQY
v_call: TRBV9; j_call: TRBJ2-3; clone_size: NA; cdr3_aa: ASAGDTDTQY
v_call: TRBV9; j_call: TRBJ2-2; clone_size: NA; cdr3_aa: ASSSGQRNTGELF
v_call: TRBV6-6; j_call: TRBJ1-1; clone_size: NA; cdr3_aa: ASSYSGRGRTEAF
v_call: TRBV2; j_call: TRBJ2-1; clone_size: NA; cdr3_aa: ASREDRWSYNEQF
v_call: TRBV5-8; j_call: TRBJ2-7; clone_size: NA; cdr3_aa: ASSSDYYEQY
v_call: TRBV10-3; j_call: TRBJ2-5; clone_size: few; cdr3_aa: AISPTWETQY
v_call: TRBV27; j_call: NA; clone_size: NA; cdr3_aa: ASSLSGREQY
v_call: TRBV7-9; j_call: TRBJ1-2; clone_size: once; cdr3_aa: AGGTNLYT
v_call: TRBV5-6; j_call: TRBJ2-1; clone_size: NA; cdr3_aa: ASSLASQYINEQF
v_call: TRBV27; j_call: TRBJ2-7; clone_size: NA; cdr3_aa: ASSLTGSSYEQY
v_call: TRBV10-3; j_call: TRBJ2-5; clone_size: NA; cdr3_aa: AISQAPGGVGETQY
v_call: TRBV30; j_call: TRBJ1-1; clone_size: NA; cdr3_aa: AWSPLNTEAF
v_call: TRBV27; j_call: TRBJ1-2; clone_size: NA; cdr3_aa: ASSPPGADGYT
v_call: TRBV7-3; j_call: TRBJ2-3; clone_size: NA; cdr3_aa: ASSLRRRDRRTDTQY
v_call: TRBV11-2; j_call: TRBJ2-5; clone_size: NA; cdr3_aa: ASSLYGSGETQY
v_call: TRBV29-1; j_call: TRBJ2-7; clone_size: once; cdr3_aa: SVEDRSSGGAYSYEQY
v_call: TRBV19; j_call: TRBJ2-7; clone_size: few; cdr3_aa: ASSVGLEYEQY
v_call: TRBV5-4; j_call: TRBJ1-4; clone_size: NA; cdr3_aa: ASIHRGATNEKLF
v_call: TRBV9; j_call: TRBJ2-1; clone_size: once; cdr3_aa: ASSPPPTGDEQF
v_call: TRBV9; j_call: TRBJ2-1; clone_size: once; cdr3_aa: ASSGGQGNEQF
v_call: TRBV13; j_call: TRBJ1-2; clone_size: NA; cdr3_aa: ASSLGSTGAYGYT